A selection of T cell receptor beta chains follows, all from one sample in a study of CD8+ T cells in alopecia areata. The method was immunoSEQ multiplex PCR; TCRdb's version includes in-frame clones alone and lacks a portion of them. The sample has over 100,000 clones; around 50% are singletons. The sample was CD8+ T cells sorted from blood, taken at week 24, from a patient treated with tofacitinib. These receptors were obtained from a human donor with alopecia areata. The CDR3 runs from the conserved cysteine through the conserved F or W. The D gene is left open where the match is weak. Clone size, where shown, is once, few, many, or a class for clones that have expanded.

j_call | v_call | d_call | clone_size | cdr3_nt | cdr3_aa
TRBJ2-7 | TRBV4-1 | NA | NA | TGCGCCAGCAGCCAAACCTGGGCCAGCCACGAGCAGTACTTC | CASSQTWASHEQYF
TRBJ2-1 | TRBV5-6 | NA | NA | TGTGCCAGCACCCGGGACATCTATGGCAATGAGCAGTTCTTC | CASTRDIYGNEQFF
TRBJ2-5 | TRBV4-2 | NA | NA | TGTGCCAGCAGCCAAGATATGAAAGAGACCCAGTACTTC | CASSQDMKETQYF
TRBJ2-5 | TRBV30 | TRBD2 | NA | TGTGCCTGGAGTGTAGCAGCGGGGGGGCCAGAGACCCAGTACTTC | CAWSVAAGGPETQYF
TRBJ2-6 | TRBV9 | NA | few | TGTGCCAGCAGCACCTCTCTGGGGATGTCGTTCTCTGGGGCCAACGTCCTGACTTTC | CASSTSLGMSFSGANVLTF
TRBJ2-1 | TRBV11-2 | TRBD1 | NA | TGTGCCAGCAGCCCGCGGATGGACAGGGGTGGCTCCTACAATGAGCAGTTCTTC | CASSPRMDRGGSYNEQFF
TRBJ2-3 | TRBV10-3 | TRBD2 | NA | TGTGCCATCCAGGCGGCTAGCGGGGGGGTAGATACGCAGTATTTT | CAIQAASGGVDTQYF
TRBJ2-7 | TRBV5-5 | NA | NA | TGTGCCAGCAGCTTGGTGGGGACCGGACACGGCTACGAGCAGTACTTC | CASSLVGTGHGYEQYF
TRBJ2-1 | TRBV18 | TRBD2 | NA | TGTGCCAGCTCACCCCGGACTAGCGGGGGCAATGAGCAGTTCTTC | CASSPRTSGGNEQFF
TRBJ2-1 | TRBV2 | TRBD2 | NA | TGTGCCACCATGAGGCGGGGGAGCTACAATGAGCAGTTCTTC | CATMRRGSYNEQFF
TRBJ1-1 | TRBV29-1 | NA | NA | TGCAGCGTTGAATTGGAGGGGGGCACTGAAGCTTTCTTT | CSVELEGGTEAFF
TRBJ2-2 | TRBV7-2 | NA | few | TGTGCCAGCAGCCCAGGGAGGTATACCGGGGAGCTGTTTTTT | CASSPGRYTGELFF
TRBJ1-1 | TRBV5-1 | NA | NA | TGCGCCAGCACCATCGAGGACGGTGAAGCTTTCTTT | CASTIEDGEAFF
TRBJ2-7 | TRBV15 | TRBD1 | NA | TGTGCCACCAGCAGATCCGAGACAGGGACCCTCTACGAGCAGTACTTC | CATSRSETGTLYEQYF
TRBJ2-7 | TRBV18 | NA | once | TGTGCCAGCTCACCAGTCGGGAAATTATACGAGCAGTACTTC | CASSPVGKLYEQYF
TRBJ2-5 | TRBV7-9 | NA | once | TGTGCCAGCAGCCTCTCGGAGACCCAGTACTTC | CASSLSETQYF
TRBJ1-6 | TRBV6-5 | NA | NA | TGTGCCAGCAGTTACTCGGAGGGGATCGGTTCACCCCTCCACTTT | CASSYSEGIGSPLHF
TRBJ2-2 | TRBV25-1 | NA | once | TGTGCCAGCAGTGAATACAGAGGCGGGGAGCTGTTTTTT | CASSEYRGGELFF
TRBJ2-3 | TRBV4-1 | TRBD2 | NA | TGCGCCAGCAGCCCTCGGGTAGCGGGGACGGCAGATACGCAGTATTTT | CASSPRVAGTADTQYF
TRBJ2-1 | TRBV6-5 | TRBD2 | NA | TGTGCCAGCAGTTACCTGGGGGGGATGGACAATGAGCAGTTCTTC | CASSYLGGMDNEQFF
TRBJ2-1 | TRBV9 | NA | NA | TGTGCCAGCAGCGTAGGTGTCCGTGAGCAGTTCTTC | CASSVGVREQFF
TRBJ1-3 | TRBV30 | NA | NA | TGTGCCTGGAGCCCGGGACTTGAATACACCATATATTTT | CAWSPGLEYTIYF
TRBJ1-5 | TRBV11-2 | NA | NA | TGTGCCAGCAGCTTAGACGGAGGGGATCAGCCCCAGCATTTT | CASSLDGGDQPQHF
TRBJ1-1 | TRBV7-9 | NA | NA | TGTGCCAGCAGCTTCCAAAGCCCTGAAGCTTTCTTT | CASSFQSPEAFF
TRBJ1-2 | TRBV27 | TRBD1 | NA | TGTGCCAGCAGTTTGAGGCAGGGGGTCGGCTATGGCTACACCTTC | CASSLRQGVGYGYTF
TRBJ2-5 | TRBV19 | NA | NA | TGTGCCAGTAGCGGCTGGGAGCAAGAGACCCAGTACTTC | CASSGWEQETQYF
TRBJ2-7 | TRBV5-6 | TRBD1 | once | TGTGCCAGCAGGGGACAGGACCTCTACGAGCAGTACTTC | CASRGQDLYEQYF
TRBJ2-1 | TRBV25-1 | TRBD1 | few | TGTGCCAGCAGTGCCCCGGGACAGGGGTATAGTGAGCAGTTCTTC | CASSAPGQGYSEQFF
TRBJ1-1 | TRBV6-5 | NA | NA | TGTGCCAGCAGTCTGCAGATGGGCATGAACACTGAAGCTTTCTTT | CASSLQMGMNTEAFF
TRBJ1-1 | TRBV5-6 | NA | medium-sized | TGTGCCAGCAGCTTGTTCTCCGGGATCGGGGACACTGAAGCTTTCTTT | CASSLFSGIGDTEAFF
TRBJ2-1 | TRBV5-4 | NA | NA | TGTGCCAGCAGCCTCGACAATGAGCAGTTCTTC | CASSLDNEQFF
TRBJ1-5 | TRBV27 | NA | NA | TGTGCCAGCAGTTACAGGGAAGGCAATCAGCCCCAGCATTTT | CASSYREGNQPQHF
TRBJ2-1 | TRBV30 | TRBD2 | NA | TGTGCCTGGGAGCGGGGGAATGAGCAGTTCTTC | CAWERGNEQFF
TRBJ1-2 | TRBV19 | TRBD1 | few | TGTGCCAGTAGTAACCGGGACAGGGTAGATGGCTACACCTTC | CASSNRDRVDGYTF
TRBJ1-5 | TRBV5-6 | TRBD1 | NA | TGTGCCAGCAGCTTAGGACAGGGGAGTTTGGGCAATCAGCCCCAGCATTTT | CASSLGQGSLGNQPQHF
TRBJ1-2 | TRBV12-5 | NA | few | TGTGCTAGTGGTTTGGTATTGACGATTGAGAACTATGGCTACACCTTC | CASGLVLTIENYGYTF
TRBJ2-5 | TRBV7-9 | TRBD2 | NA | TGTGCCAGCAGCTGGACTAGCGGGGGTCAAGAGACCCAGTACTTC | CASSWTSGGQETQYF
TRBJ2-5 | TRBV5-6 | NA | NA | TGTGCCAGCAGCTGGGGCCTAGCAGGAGAGACCCAGTACTTC | CASSWGLAGETQYF
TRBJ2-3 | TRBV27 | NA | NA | TGTGCCAGCAGTTTCATGGTCACAGATACGCAGTATTTT | CASSFMVTDTQYF
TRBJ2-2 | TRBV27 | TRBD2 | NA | TGTGCCAGCAGTCCCCGCATGGGCGGGGGTGTTTTCGGGGAGCTGTTTTTT | CASSPRMGGGVFGELFF
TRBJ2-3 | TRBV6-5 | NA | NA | TGTGCCAGCAGTAACACCCGGGACAATTATTTT | CASSNTRDNYF
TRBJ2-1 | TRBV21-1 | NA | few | TGTGCCAGCAGCAGAAACCGGGACAGTGAGCAGTTCTTC | CASSRNRDSEQFF
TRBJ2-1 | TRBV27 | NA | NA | TGTGCCAGCAACACGGACAGTCCGGGTGAGCAGTTCTTC | CASNTDSPGEQFF
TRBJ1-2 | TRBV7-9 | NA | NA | TGTGCCAGCAACCCAGGGACCGCCTATGGCTACACCTTC | CASNPGTAYGYTF
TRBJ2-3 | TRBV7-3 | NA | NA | TGTGCCAGCAGCTTACACCCTAAGGGGGGCCTTACAGATACGCAGTATTTT | CASSLHPKGGLTDTQYF
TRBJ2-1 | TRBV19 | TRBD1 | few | TGTGCCAGTAGTCCTCTCCGGGACAGGGGGCGCTCGGGTGAGCAGTTCTTC | CASSPLRDRGRSGEQFF
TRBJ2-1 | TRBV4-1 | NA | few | TGCGCCAGCAGCCAAAGGGACGGATACAATGAGCAGTTCTTC | CASSQRDGYNEQFF
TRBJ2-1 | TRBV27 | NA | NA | TGTGCCAGCAGTTTATCCCCAGGGACTCCCCGGGATGAGCAGTTCTTC | CASSLSPGTPRDEQFF
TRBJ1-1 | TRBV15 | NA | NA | TGTGCCACCAGCAGAGGTGGGGAGAACACTGAAGCTTTCTTT | CATSRGGENTEAFF
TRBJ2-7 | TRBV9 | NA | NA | TGTGCCAGCAGCGTAGATTTCGGCTACGAGCAGTACTTC | CASSVDFGYEQYF
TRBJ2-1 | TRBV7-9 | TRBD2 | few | TGTGCCAGCAGCCACACTAGCGGGTCCCCCTACAATGAGCAGTTCTTC | CASSHTSGSPYNEQFF
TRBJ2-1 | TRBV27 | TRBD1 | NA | TGTGCCAGCAGTACGTACCGGGACAGCAATGAGCAGTTCTTC | CASSTYRDSNEQFF
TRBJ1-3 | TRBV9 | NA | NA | TGTGCCAGTTCTGAGTCTGGAAACACCATATATTTT | CASSESGNTIYF
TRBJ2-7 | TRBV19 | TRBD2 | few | TGTGCCAGTAGTGCCCTTCGGGGGGAGAGTTACGAGCAGTACTTC | CASSALRGESYEQYF
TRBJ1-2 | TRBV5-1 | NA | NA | TGCGCCAGCAGCGCAGACAGAGGGGGTAACTATGGCTACACCTTC | CASSADRGGNYGYTF